This T cell receptor (beta chain) was retrieved from a study of blood T cell repertoires in COVID-19. Across the study: COVID-19 samples collected from the United States, Italy and Spain covered acute and convalescent phases. T cells, B-cell-depleted T cells, or PBMCs supplied cDNA or gDNA.

CDR1 and CDR2 (germline): ENHRY, SYGVKD. This CDR3 is built from 12 residues. The V gene lost 6 bases and the J gene lost 2 bases, with 7 bases spanning the gap. Per the original methods: By means of reference gene primer amplification, nucleated cell counts were estimated. Here immunoSEQ multiplex PCR was the method, and the copy in TCRdb shows in-frame clones only, minus some. The V and J calls and the clone size are those of that table, but D and trimming were determined from the DNA. The table records about 120,000 clones, around 91% of them present only once. The rearrangement links TRBV10-3 to TRBJ1-1; D call uncertain. The TCR comes from a man in his 70s with active or convalescent COVID-19. Sequencing input: peripheral blood. DNA for the CDR3: TGTGCCATCAGACGCGGAAACACTGAAGCTTTCTTT. Amino acids: CAIRRGNTEAFF.